This record concerns one T cell receptor beta chain sequence. The sample belongs to a study of PD-1 blockade in classical Hodgkin lymphoma. Time point of the sample: cycle 4 day 1 (C4D1), after less than seven weeks of nivolumab. Each patient's relapse followed autologous stem cell transplantation, and brentuximab vedotin exposure varied. Profiling relied on immunoSEQ multiplex PCR, and the TCRdb table lists in-frame clones only, not all of them. The repertoire holds 50,000 or so clones, with about 75% as singletons. This CDR3 spans 16 amino acids. Germline loops: CDR1 LGHNA, CDR2 YSLEER. V lost 0 bases and J 0 bases, leaving 6 bases between the germline ends.

The source was peripheral blood mononuclear cells (PBMCs), collected before the fourth cycle of nivolumab. The chain recombines TRBV4-3 with TRBJ2-6, with D hard to call. This TCR came from a human donor with classical Hodgkin lymphoma. This CDR3 reads CASSQDFLSGANVLTF. CDR3 coding DNA: TGCGCCAGCAGCCAAGATTTCCTCTCTGGGGCCAACGTCCTGACTTTC.